The clone carrying this T cell receptor (beta chain) appeared many times. Its target is not known. TCRdb recomputed calls from the multiplex PCR reads with MiXCR, one row per CDR3 protein. The table lists over 150,000 distinct CDR3 sequences, about 33% of them singletons. The lymph nodes were axillary draining lymph nodes from breast cancer patients. This sample was included in a study of breast tumors, draining lymph nodes, adjacent tissues. CDR1 is SGHVS, CDR2 FQNEAQ, per germline. Trimming cost V 1 base and J 6 bases; bases outside gene matches: 7. The CDR3 is 15 residues long. Study-level findings and limits: Luminal-like breast cancer showed significantly higher tumor–nontumor repertoire similarity than basal-like. The lymph node origin of tumor T cells was framed as consistent with a hypothesis, not demonstrated.

The rearrangement uses TRBV7-8 and TRBJ2-3; 7 bases agree with TRBD2. Sequencing was carried out using axillary lymph node tissue. This sequence was found in a female donor with breast cancer. Some clones in this sample may be carry-over from other donors' samples. The CDR3 region is CASSLERGPRDTQYF. The CDR3 DNA is TGTGCCAGCAGCTTAGAGCGGGGTCCCAGGGATACGCAGTATTTT.